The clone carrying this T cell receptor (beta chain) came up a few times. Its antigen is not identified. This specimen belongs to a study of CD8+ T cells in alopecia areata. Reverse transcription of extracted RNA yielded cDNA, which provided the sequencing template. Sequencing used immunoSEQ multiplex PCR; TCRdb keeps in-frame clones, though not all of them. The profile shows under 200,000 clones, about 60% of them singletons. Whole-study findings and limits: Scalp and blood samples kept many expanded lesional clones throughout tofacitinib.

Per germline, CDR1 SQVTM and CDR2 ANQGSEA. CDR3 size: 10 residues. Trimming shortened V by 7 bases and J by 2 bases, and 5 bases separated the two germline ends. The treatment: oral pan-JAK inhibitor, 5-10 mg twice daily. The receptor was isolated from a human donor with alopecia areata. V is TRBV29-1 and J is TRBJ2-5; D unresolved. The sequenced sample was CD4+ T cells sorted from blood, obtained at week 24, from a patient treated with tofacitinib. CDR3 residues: CSAEQETQYF. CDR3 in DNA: TGCAGCGCGGAACAAGAGACCCAGTACTTC.